These 10 T cell receptor beta chains were sequenced from one sample in a study of blood T cell repertoires in COVID-19. Sequencing was performed with immunoSEQ multiplex PCR; in TCRdb, only in-frame clones are kept and a portion is missing. The table records 100,000 to 110,000 clones, around four fifths of them present only once. Sequencing input: peripheral blood. The receptor set was obtained from a man between 65 and 79 years old with active or convalescent COVID-19.

V gene TRBV2 combines with J gene TRBJ1-6; D is possibly TRBD1 (5 bases). The CDR3 runs 13 residues. CDR1 is SNHLY, CDR2 FYNNEI, per germline. V dropped 11 bases and J dropped 7 bases, with 15 bases sitting between them. The CDR3 protein is CAAETEVNSPLHF. The CDR3, as DNA: TGTGCCGCCGAGACAGAAGTCAATTCACCCCTCCACTTT.

The V gene is TRBV3-1 (or the pseudogene TRBV3-2), the J gene TRBJ1-1; D uncertain. Trimming stripped 3 bases from V and 9 bases from J, with 8 bases between. CDR3 length: 11 amino acids. CDR1 and CDR2 (germline): LGHDT, YNNKEL (reference sequence). The CDR3 loop reads CASSQSFQAFF. CDR3 DNA: TGTGCCAGCAGCCAGTCTTTTCAAGCTTTCTTT.

This rearrangement joins TRBV3-1 (or the pseudogene TRBV3-2) to TRBJ2-5; TRBD1 agrees at 11 bases. V lost 4 bases, J lost 2 bases, and 6 bases stayed unmatched. This CDR3 contains 16 residues. Germline V lookup: CDR1 LGHDT, CDR2 YNNKEL (reference sequence). The CDR3 sequence: CASSPWTGGRQETQYF. Written as DNA, the CDR3 is TGTGCCAGCAGCCCCTGGACAGGGGGCCGGCAAGAGACCCAGTACTTC.

DNA for the CDR3: TGTGCCAGCAGCTTAGTTTTAACCTCCCTACAGGGCACAGATACGCAGTATTTT. Protein product: CASSLVLTSLQGTDTQYF. The chain links TRBV11-2 to TRBJ2-3; D perhaps matches TRBD1 (5 bases). From germline, CDR1 is SGHAT and CDR2 FQNNGV. This CDR3 contains 18 residues. Trimming left V 1 base short and J 1 base short, with 18 bases between.

A few counts support this clone. The CDR3 sequence: CASSLGALGNQPQHF. The CDR3 DNA sequence: TGTGCCAGCAGTTTGGGGGCGCTGGGCAATCAGCCCCAGCATTTT. This rearrangement joins TRBV27 to TRBJ1-5, with a possible D match to TRBD1 (6 bases). V dropped 3 bases and J dropped 2 bases, with 11 bases sitting between them. The CDR3 runs to 15 residues. Germline values: CDR1 MNHEY, CDR2 SMNVEV (reference sequence).

V is TRBV4-3 and J is TRBJ2-1, with 11 bases that match TRBD2. The CDR3 has 15 amino acids. J was trimmed by 6 bases and V by 4 bases; bases with no gene match: 5. Germline V gene data show CDR1 as LGHNA and CDR2 as YSLEER. The CDR3, as DNA: TGCGCCAGCAGCCCACTGGGGACTAGCGGCAATGAGCAGTTCTTC. This codes for CASSPLGTSGNEQFF.

As concerns this clone: The germline gene is not matched at one end of the junction; a read error may be the cause. The rearrangement uses TRBV6-5 and TRBJ1-1; D may be TRBD1 (6 bases). There are 14 residues in the CDR3. In germline, CDR1 is MNHEY, CDR2 SVGAGI. The CDR3, as DNA: TGTGCCAGCAGTGACTCAGGGGCGCACACTGAAGCTTTCTTT. It translates to CASSDSGAHTEAFF.

This clone occurred once. This rearrangement joins TRBV18 to TRBJ1-5; TRBD1 is a possible D gene (5 bases). The V gene lost 2 bases and the J gene lost 2 bases, with 28 bases spanning the gap. The CDR3 runs to 21 residues. Germline assignment: CDR1 KGHSH and CDR2 LQKENI. CDR3 protein: CASSPDRIGGEAGRGNQPQHF. The CDR3, as DNA: TGTGCCAGCTCACCAGACCGTATCGGGGGGGAGGCCGGTCGGGGCAATCAGCCCCAGCATTTT.

The CDR3 region has the DNA TGTGCCAGCAGCGGAGACCTCCGGGGAGATAATGAAAAACTGTTTTTT. Translated: CASSGDLRGDNEKLFF. The rearrangement uses TRBV7-9 and TRBJ1-4; D is ambiguous. The CDR3 runs 16 residues. V was trimmed by 5 bases and J by 4 bases, leaving 17 bases between them. Germline V gene lookup returns CDR1 SEHNR and CDR2 FQNEAQ (reference sequence).

The V gene is TRBV30, the J gene TRBJ1-5; D not resolved. CDR3 length equals 13 residues. Germline V gene lookup returns CDR1 GTSNPN and CDR2 SVGIG (reference sequence). V was trimmed by 0 bases and J by 5 bases, leaving 8 bases between them. The CDR3 DNA follows: TGTGCCTGGAGTGTACGGCGGGATCAGCCCCAGCATTTT. Encoded protein: CAWSVRRDQPQHF.